The 6 T cell receptor beta chains given below trace back to one sample, sequenced in a study of kidney transplant recipient with SARS-CoV-2 infection (dated by TCRdb to the early 2020s). Read against the paper, the sample's time point label means: pre-pandemic baseline sample and day 111 after first positive SARS-CoV-2 test. The sequencer was an Illumina MiSeq. TCRdb reprocessing: public reads trimmed at Q25 with fastp, clones called with MiXCR, in-frame beta chains kept. Here each entry gathers all rows of one CDR3 protein and keeps the most common genes and DNA. The sample contains about 240,000 distinct CDR3 sequences, under 30% of them found a single time. The ten largest clones take up roughly 7.3% of the sample. Here the sequenced sample was a blood sample, taken at baseline and on day 111 from a kidney transplant recipient. The receptors were sampled from a male patient younger than 45 who had COVID-19 and was a kidney transplant recipient. After a transplant, the graft donor may have provided part of the T cells.

The J gene is TRBJ2-6, the V gene TRBV7-9, with a weak D call TRBD2 (6 bases). Deletions cut 1 base from V and 3 bases from J, with 10 bases between. CDR3 length: 16 amino acids. Germline V gives CDR1 SEHNR, CDR2 FQNEAQ (reference sequence). CDR3 loop: CASSLVAGNGANVLTF. The CDR3 DNA follows: TGTGCCAGCAGCTTAGTTGCGGGAAATGGGGCCAACGTCCTGACTTTC.

This clonotype was seen at least ten times. The chain couples TRBV6-5 to TRBJ2-2, with 8 bases matching TRBD1. This CDR3 contains 14 residues. Unmatched junction bases numbered 3, after V lost 5 bases and J lost 4 bases. The V gene's germline CDR1 is MNHEY and CDR2 SVGAGI. The DNA of the CDR3 is TGTGCCAGCAGTAACAGGGGGAGCACCGGGGAGCTGTTTTTT. Amino acid sequence: CASSNRGSTGELFF.

With regard to this clonotype: A read error may explain this, as a much larger clone is one base away. The chain links TRBV29-1 to TRBJ2-4, with a possible D match to TRBD2 (6 bases). The CDR3 totals 14 residues. Looked up from germline, CDR1 is SQVTM and CDR2 is ANQGSEA. V lost 6 bases to trimming and J lost 13 bases, with 25 bases between them. The CDR3 loop reads CSVASGASVGEQYF. DNA of the CDR3: TGCAGCGTAGCCTCCGGGGCTAGCGTGGGAGAGCAGTACTTC. Complete variable domain (other parts from reference TRBV29-1 and TRBJ2-4): SAVISQKPSRDICQRGTSLTIQCQVDSQVTMMFWYRQQPGQSLTLIATANQGSEATYESGFVIDKFPISRPNLTFSTLTVSNMSPEDSSIYLCSVASGASVGEQYFGAGTRLSVL.

Turning to this clonotype: One end of the junction fails to match germline, which may point to a read error. The rearrangement joins TRBV5-1 to TRBJ2-1; D is possibly TRBD1 (7 bases). This CDR3 is 17 amino acids long. Germline assignment: CDR1 SGHRS and CDR2 YFSETQ. This CDR3 reads CASGMTRGLTDIDEKFF. For the CDR3, the DNA is TGCGCCAGCGGCATGACTAGGGGGCTCACCGACATCGATGAGAAGTTCTTC.

Turning to this clonotype: This sequence may be a read error, since a much larger clone differs from it by one base. V gene TRBV11-2 combines with J gene TRBJ2-3, with 8 bases fitting TRBD1. CDR3 size: 17 residues. The germline gives CDR1 SGHAT, CDR2 FQNNGV. The CDR3, as DNA: TGTGCCAACAGCTTAGATCAGGGGGCGATCGTTTCAGATACGCAGTATTTT. Residues: CANSLDQGAIVSDTQYF.

This clonotype was picked up many times. V and J are TRBV4-2 and TRBJ2-2, with a possible D match to TRBD2 (7 bases). Germline V lookup: CDR1 LGHNA, CDR2 YNFKEQ. V was trimmed by 3 bases and J by 0 bases, leaving 14 bases between them. CDR3 size: 17 residues. The CDR3 region is CASSHSSGGSNTGELFF. CDR3 DNA sequence: TGTGCCAGCAGCCATTCTTCGGGGGGCTCGAACACCGGGGAGCTGTTTTTT.